What follows are 8 T cell receptor beta chains derived from one specimen sequenced in a study of T cell responses to AZD1222 COVID-19 vaccine. Using immunoSEQ multiplex PCR, the repertoire was profiled, and TCRdb retains in-frame clones only, with some absent. The sample records 150,000 or so clones, approximately 94% being singletons. The specimen comprised peripheral blood, sampled on day 0 of AZD1222 vaccination. These receptor sequences come from an adult in good health.

The chain carries TRBV6-5 and TRBJ1-5; D is unresolved. Germline V gene data show CDR1 as MNHEY and CDR2 as SVGAGI. The CDR3 contains 15 residues. Trimming cost V 6 bases and J 6 bases, with 18 bases left between them. In DNA form, the CDR3 reads TGTGCCAGCAGCGCCGGGTCGGGTGGTATTCAGCCCCAGCATTTT. Translating gives CASSAGSGGIQPQHF.

The chain employs TRBV6-5 and TRBJ1-1; D uncertain. Deletions cut 7 bases from V and 10 bases from J, with 19 bases between. The germline V gene has CDR1 MNHEY and CDR2 SVGAGI. The CDR3 covers 13 residues. DNA of the CDR3: TGTGCCAGCACTAGGACCTTGATCGCCATAGCTTTCTTT. Translated: CASTRTLIAIAFF.

This clone was detected only once. The CDR3 DNA reads TGTGCCAGCAGTTTATGGGGCTTCGGCACAGATACGCAGTATTTT. The encoded protein is CASSLWGFGTDTQYF. This chain links TRBV27 with TRBJ2-3, with a weak D call TRBD1 (5 bases). Trimming shortened V by 1 base and J by 1 base, and 9 bases separated the two germline ends. Germline V gene data show CDR1 as MNHEY and CDR2 as SMNVEV (reference sequence). The CDR3 is 15 residues long.

The chain combines TRBV3-1 (or the pseudogene TRBV3-2) with TRBJ2-3; perhaps D is TRBD1 or TRBD2 (6 bases each). The CDR3 extends over 15 amino acids. Deletions cut 4 bases from V and 9 bases from J, with 20 bases between. Per germline, CDR1 LGHDT and CDR2 YNNKEL (reference sequence). The CDR3 is CASSLQGGRGSTQYF. The CDR3 nucleotides are TGTGCCAGCAGCCTACAAGGGGGGCGCGGCTCAACGCAGTATTTT.

V gene TRBV7-9 combines with J gene TRBJ1-1; TRBD1 might be the D (5 bases). CDR1 and CDR2 (germline): SEHNR, FQNEAQ (reference sequence). The CDR3 loop spans 16 amino acids. The germline V and J ends were trimmed by 1 base and 1 base, with 13 bases remaining between them. The CDR3 nucleotides are TGTGCCAGCAGCTTAGGGTCCGGGACCGCGAACACTGAAGCTTTCTTT. Protein product: CASSLGSGTANTEAFF.

The chain employs TRBV3-1 (or the pseudogene TRBV3-2) and TRBJ2-2, with D possibly matching TRBD1 (6 bases). The V end was cut by 6 bases, the J end by 4 bases, with 15 bases between. Per the germline V gene, CDR1 is LGHDT and CDR2 is YNNKEL (reference sequence). The CDR3 consists of 15 residues. The CDR3 coding sequence is TGTGCCAGCAGTTCCCGAATAGGGGGCACCGGGGAGCTGTTTTTT. This translates into CASSSRIGGTGELFF.

V gene TRBV19 combines with J gene TRBJ1-1; 11 nucleotides match TRBD1. CDR1 is LNHDA and CDR2 is SQIVND in the germline V gene (reference sequence). The CDR3 runs to 18 residues. After removal of 8 bases from V and 0 bases from J, the junction contained 14 bases not matched to a gene. The DNA of the CDR3 is TGTGCCAGTTTCGGACAGGGGGCGTTTGGGGGTATGAACACTGAAGCTTTCTTT. It codes for CASFGQGAFGGMNTEAFF.

Comments on this clone: Germline and junction disagree at one end, which may indicate a read error. The chain joins TRBV6-5 to TRBJ2-7, with 13 bases aligning to TRBD2. Germline loops: CDR1 MNHEY, CDR2 SVGAGI. This CDR3 has 14 amino acids. The CDR3 here is CASSYSGLAGERHF. The CDR3 DNA is TGTGCCAGCAGTTACTCCGGACTAGCGGGAGAAAGACACTTC.